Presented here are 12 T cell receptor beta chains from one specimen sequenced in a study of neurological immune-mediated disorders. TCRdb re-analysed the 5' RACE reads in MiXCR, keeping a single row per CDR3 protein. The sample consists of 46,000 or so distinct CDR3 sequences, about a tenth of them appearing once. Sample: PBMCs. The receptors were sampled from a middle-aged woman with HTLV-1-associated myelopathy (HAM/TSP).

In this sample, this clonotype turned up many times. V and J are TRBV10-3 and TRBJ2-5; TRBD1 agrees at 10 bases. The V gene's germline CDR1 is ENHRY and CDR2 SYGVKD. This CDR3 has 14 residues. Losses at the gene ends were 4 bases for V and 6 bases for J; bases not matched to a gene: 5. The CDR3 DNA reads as TGTGCCATCAGTGCGGGACAGGGGAAAAAGACCCAGTACTTC. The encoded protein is CAISAGQGKKTQYF.

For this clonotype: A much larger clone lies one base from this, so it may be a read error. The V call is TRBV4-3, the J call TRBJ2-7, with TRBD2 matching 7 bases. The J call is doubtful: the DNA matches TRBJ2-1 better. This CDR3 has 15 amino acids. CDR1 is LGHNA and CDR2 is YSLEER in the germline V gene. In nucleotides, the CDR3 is TGCGCCAGCAGCCTTATCGGGGGGTTTTACAATGAGCAGTTCTTC. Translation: CASSLIGGFYNEQFF.

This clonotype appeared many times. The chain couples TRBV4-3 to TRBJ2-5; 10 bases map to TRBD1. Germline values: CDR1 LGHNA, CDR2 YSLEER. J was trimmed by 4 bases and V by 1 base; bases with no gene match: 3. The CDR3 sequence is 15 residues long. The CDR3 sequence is CASSQGQGASETQYF. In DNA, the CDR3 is TGCGCCAGCAGCCAAGGACAGGGGGCATCAGAGACCCAGTACTTC.

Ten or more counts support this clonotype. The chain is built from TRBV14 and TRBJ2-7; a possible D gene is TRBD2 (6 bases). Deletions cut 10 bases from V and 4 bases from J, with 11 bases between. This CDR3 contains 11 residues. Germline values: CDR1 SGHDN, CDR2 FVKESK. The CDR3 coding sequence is TGTGCCACCCCGGGACTTTACGAGCAGTACTTC. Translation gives CATPGLYEQYF.

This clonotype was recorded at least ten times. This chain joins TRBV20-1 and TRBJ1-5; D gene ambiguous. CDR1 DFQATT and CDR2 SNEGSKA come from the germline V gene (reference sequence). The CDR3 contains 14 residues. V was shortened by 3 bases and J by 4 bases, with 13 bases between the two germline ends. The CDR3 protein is CSASDGFGNQPQHF. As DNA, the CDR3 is TGCAGTGCTAGTGATGGATTCGGGAATCAGCCCCAGCATTTT.

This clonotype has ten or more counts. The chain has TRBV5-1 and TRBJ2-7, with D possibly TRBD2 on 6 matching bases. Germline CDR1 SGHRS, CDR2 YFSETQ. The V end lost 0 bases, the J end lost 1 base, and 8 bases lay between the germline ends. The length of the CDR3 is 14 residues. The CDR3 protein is CASSLAGESYEQYF. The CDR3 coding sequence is TGCGCCAGCAGCTTGGCGGGGGAATCCTACGAGCAGTACTTC.

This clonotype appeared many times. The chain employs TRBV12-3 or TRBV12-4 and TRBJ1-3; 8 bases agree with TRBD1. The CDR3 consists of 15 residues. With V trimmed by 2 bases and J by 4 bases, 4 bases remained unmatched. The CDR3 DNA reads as TGTGCCAGCAGTTTACAGGGGGCCTCCGGAAACACCATATATTTT. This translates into CASSLQGASGNTIYF.

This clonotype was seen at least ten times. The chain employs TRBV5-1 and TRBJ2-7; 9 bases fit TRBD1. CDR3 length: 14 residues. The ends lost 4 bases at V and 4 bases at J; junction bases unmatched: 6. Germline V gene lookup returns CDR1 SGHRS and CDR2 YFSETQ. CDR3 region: CASSQGQGGYEQYF. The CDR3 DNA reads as TGCGCCAGCAGCCAGGGACAGGGAGGGTACGAGCAGTACTTC. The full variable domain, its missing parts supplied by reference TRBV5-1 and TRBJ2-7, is KAGVTQTPRYLIKTRGQQVTLSCSPISGHRSVSWYQQTPGQGLQFLFEYFSETQRNKGNFPGRFSGRQFSNSRSEMNVSTLELGDSALYLCASSQGQGGYEQYFGPGTRLTVT.

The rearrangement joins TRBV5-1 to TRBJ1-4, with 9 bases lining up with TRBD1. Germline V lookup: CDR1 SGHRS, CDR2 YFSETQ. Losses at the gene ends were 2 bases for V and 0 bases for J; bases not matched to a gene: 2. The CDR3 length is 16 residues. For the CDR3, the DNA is TGCGCCAGCAGCTTACAGGGGGCGGCAACTAATGAAAAACTGTTTTTT. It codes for CASSLQGAATNEKLFF.

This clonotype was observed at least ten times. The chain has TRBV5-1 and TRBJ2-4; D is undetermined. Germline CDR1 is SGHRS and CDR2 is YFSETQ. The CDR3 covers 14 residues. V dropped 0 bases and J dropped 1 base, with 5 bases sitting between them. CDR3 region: CASSLVGAKNIQYF. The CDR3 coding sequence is TGCGCCAGCAGCTTGGTAGGGGCCAAAAACATTCAGTACTTC.

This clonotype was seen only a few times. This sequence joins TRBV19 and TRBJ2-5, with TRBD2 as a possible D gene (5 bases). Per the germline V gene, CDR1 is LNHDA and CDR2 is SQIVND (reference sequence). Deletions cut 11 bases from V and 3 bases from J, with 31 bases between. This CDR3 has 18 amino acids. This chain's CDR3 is CAAGPLDDYGVSKETQYF. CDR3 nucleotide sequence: TGTGCCGCTGGTCCCCTCGACGATTACGGGGTATCGAAAGAGACCCAGTACTTC.

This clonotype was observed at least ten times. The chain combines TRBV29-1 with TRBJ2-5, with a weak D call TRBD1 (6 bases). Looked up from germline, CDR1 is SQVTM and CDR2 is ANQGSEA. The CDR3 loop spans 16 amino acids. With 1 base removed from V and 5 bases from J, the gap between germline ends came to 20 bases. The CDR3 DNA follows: TGCAGCGTTGAAGGTTGGACAGCCCGAACAGTGGAGACCCAGTACTTC. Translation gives CSVEGWTARTVETQYF.